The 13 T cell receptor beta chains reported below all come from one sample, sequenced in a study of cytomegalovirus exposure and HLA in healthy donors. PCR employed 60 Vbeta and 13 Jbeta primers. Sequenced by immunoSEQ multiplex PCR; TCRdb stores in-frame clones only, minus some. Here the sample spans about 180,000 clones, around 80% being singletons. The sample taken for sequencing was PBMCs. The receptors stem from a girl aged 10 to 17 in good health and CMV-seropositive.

The CDR3 loop reads CASNLTPRGNMNTEAFF. The CDR3 nucleotides read TGTGCCAGCAATCTCACGCCAAGGGGAAATATGAACACTGAAGCTTTCTTT. This chain joins TRBV2 and TRBJ1-1; possible D gene TRBD1, 5 bases. The CDR3 has 17 amino acids. CDR1 is SNHLY, CDR2 FYNNEI, per germline. V shed 7 bases and J shed 0 bases, with 21 bases lying between them.

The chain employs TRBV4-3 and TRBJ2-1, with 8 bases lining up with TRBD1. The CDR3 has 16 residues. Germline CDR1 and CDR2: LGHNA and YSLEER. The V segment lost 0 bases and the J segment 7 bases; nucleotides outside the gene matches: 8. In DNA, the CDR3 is TGCGCCAGCAGCCAAGATTTGGGACAGGCGAGGAATGAGCAGTTCTTC. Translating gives CASSQDLGQARNEQFF.

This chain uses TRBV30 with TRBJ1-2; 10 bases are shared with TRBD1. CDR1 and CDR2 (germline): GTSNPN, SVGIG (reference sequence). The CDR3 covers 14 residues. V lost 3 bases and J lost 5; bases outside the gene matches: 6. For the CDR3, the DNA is TGTGCCTGGAGCACCGGGACAGGGGAATATGGCTACACCTTC. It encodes CAWSTGTGEYGYTF.

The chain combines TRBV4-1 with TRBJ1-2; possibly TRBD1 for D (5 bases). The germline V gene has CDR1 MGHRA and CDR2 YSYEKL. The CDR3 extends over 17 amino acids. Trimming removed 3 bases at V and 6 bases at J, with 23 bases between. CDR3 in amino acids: CASSQEQSGLLLHGYTF. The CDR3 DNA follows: TGCGCCAGCAGCCAGGAACAATCGGGACTCCTTTTACATGGCTACACCTTC.

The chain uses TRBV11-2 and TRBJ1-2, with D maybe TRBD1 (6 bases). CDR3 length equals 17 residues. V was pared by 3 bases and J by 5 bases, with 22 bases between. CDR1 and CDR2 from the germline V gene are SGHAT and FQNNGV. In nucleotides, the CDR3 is TGTGCCAGCAGCTTGACCCCTTTTCGGACAGACTTTTATGGCTACACCTTC. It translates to CASSLTPFRTDFYGYTF.

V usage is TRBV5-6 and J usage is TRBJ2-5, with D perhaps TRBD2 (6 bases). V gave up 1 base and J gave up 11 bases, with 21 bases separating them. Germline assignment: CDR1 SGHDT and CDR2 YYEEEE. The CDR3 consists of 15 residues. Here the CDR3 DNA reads TGTGCCAGCAGCTTGCGGAGGCGGGAATCCCCGAAACAGTACTTC. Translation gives CASSLRRRESPKQYF.

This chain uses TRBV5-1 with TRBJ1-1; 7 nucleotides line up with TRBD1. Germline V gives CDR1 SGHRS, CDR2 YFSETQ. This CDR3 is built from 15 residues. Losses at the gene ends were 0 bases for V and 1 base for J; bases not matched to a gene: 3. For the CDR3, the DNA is TGCGCCAGCAGCTTGGTAGGGGGCAGGAACACTGAAGCTTTCTTT. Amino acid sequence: CASSLVGGRNTEAFF.

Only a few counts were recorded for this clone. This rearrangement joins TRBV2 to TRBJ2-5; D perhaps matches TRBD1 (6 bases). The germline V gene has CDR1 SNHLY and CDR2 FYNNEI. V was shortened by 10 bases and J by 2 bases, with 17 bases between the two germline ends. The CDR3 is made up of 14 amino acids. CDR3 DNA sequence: TGTGCCACCGCCCTCCGAGGGGGACAAGAGACCCAGTACTTC. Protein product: CATALRGGQETQYF. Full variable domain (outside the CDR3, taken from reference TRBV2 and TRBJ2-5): EPEVTQTPSHQVTQMGQEVILRCVPISNHLYFYWYRQILGQKVEFLVSFYNNEISEKSEIFDDQFSVERPDGSNFTLKIRSTKLEDSAMYFCATALRGGQETQYFGPGTRLLVL.

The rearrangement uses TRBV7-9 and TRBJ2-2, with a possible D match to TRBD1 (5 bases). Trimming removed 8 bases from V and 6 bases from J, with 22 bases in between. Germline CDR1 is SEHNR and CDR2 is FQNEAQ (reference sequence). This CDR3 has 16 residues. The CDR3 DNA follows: TGTGCCAGCCCCGCCCCAACCAGGGTAAATGCCGGGGAGCTGTTTTTT. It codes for CASPAPTRVNAGELFF. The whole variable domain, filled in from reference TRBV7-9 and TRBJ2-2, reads DTGVSQNPRHKITKRGQNVTFRCDPISEHNRLYWYRQTLGQGPEFLTYFQNEAQLEKSRLLSDRFSAERPKGSFSTLEIQRTEQGDSAMYLCASPAPTRVNAGELFFGEGSRLTVL.

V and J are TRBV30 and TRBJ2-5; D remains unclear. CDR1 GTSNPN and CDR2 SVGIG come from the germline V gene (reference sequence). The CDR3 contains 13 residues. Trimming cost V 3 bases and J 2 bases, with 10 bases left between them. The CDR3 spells CAWRTMQQETQYF. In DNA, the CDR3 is TGTGCCTGGAGAACAATGCAACAAGAGACCCAGTACTTC.

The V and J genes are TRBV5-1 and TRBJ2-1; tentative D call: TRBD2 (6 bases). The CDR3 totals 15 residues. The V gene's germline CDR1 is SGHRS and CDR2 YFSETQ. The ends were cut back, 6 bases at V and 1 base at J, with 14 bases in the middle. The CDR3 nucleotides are TGCGCCAGCACCGTGGGACTGGGTTCCTACAATGAGCAGTTCTTC. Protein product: CASTVGLGSYNEQFF.

This chain's CDR3 is CASSPLAGAWEQFF. CDR3 DNA sequence: TGTGCCAGCAGCCCCCTAGCGGGAGCGTGGGAGCAGTTCTTC. The chain employs TRBV14 and TRBJ2-1, with 10 nucleotides matching TRBD2. The junction had 7 bases not matched to a gene; V was cut back by 4 bases and J by 10 bases. This CDR3 comprises 14 residues. CDR1 and CDR2 from the germline V gene are SGHDN and FVKESK.

CDR3 DNA: TGTGCCAGCAGCGTAGGTGCCCGGACGGACAGGGACTATGGCTACACCTTC. This translates into CASSVGARTDRDYGYTF. This chain connects TRBV9 to TRBJ1-2; 8 nucleotides match TRBD1. The ends lost 0 bases at V and 3 bases at J; junction bases unmatched: 10. This CDR3 region has 17 residues. CDR1 is SGDLS, CDR2 YYNGEE, per germline.